Included here is one TCR beta chain sequence, with context. Which antigen it targets is not known. Base quality data are lacking; no much larger clone is found one base away. These data are taken from a study of OX40 agonist ivuxolimab in advanced cancers. Regarding the complete study: Ivuxolimab was a fully human IgG2 agonistic monoclonal antibody targeting the costimulatory receptor OX40 (CD134). Intravenous ivuxolimab was administered to patients every 2 weeks at six dose levels: 0.01, 0.1, 0.3, 1.5, 3 and 10 mg/kg. Of the 50 to 55 dose-escalation patients, hepatocellular carcinoma was present in about 20, melanoma in approximately 15, renal cell carcinoma in 9 and head and neck cancer in 9. A male proportion of approximately 83% and a mean age of roughly 55 years, ranging from 23 to 79, were recorded for the dose-escalation cohort. Patients were allowed to have had prior anti-PD-1, anti-PD-L1 or anti-CTLA-4 therapy, and approximately 41% of the dose-escalation patients had previously received checkpoint inhibitors. Partial responses were achieved by three dose-escalation patients, of whom one had hepatocellular carcinoma and two had cutaneous melanoma. Peripheral TCRbeta sequencing was intended to test whether TCR sequence diversity was altered and clonal T-cell expansion was caused by ivuxolimab. The paper describes the monotherapy dose-escalation part (N = 52 patients) of the phase I trial of ivuxolimab.

To sequence the TCRbeta CDR3 region, genomic DNA was isolated from the sorted cells. The immunoSEQ Assay was used for sequencing of TCRbeta CDR3 regions. TCRdb took this table from immuneACCESS and kept in-frame rearrangements with V and J called. Such tables lack part of the clones; where checked against another copy, unresolved V genes explain under half of the gap, and the rest is unexplained. Across this sample there are 75,000 or so clones, with roughly 86% seen only once. The ten most abundant clones make up 25% of the sample. The trial excluded patients who had a history of autoimmune disease or were on systemic immunosuppression. Peripheral blood for TCR sequencing was collected from all dose cohorts at baseline, on cycle 4 day 1, and on cycle 7 day 1. Samples came from an open-label, multicenter, first-in-human phase I dose-escalation trial of ivuxolimab. Adults with locally advanced or metastatic head and neck squamous cell, hepatocellular, melanoma or renal cell carcinoma were enrolled in the trial. Before TCR sequencing, CD4+ and CD8+ T cells were separately sorted from peripheral blood.

The germline V gene (reference sequence) supplies CDR1 LNHNV and CDR2 YYDKDF. There are 12 amino acids in the CDR3, from cysteine to phenylalanine inclusive. Only the CDR3 portion is preserved as DNA: 36 bases, with reading frame beginning at the first base. Trimming removed 4 bases from V and 5 bases from J, leaving 8 bases between the germline ends. General study outcomes and caveats: Low levels of normalized T-cell clonal expansion were also seen in some nonresponding patients. After ivuxolimab, CD8+ T cells had more expanded clones than CD4+ T cells on average. In the 0.1-3.0 mg/kg groups, partial responders were among the patients with the lowest normalized peripheral clonal expansion, particularly in CD8+ T cells. The antigen specificity of the clonally expanded peripheral T cells was not determined. At doses of 0.1 to 3.0 mg/kg, clonal expansion of both CD4+ and CD8+ T cells in blood was seen between baseline and week 6.

This sequence uses TRBV15 and TRBJ2-5, with the D segment identity uncertain. The receptor comes from an adult with an advanced solid tumor such as melanoma, head and neck, liver or kidney cancer. Sequences were derived from CD4+ or CD8+ T cells sorted from blood, sampled in a trial of the OX40 agonist ivuxolimab. The sequenced DNA is TGTGCCACCAGCACCCTAAGTGAGACCCAGTACTTC. Its amino acids are CATSTLSETQYF.